The rows below give T cell receptor beta chains drawn from one sample of a study of T cells in Graves' hyperthyroidism and ophthalmopathy. Each CDR3 protein gets one entry after TCRdb re-called the multiplex PCR reads with MiXCR. The table records 550,000 to 700,000 distinct CDR3 sequences, roughly 14% of them present only once. The sample taken for sequencing was blood. Every receptor here comes from a middle-aged woman with Graves' ophthalmopathy. Each CDR3 is given with its conserved first and last residue. A D gene is named only where the DNA matches it firmly. Clone size, where shown, is once, few, many, or a class for clones that have expanded.

D: NA; V: TRBV28; size: many; J: TRBJ2-7; DNA: TGTGCCAGCAGCTTGACTATGCTCTACGAGCAGTACTTC; CDR3: CASSLTMLYEQYF
D: NA; V: TRBV29-1; size: NA; J: TRBJ2-7; DNA: TGCAGCGTTGTTCAGGGGTGGCCCTCCTACGAGCAGTACTTC; CDR3: CSVVQGWPSYEQYF
D: TRBD1; V: TRBV6-2/TRBV6-3; size: many; J: TRBJ1-5; DNA: TGTGCCAGCAAATACCGGGACAGGGATAGTCAGCCCCAGCATTTT; CDR3: CASKYRDRDSQPQHF
D: NA; V: TRBV5-6; size: many; J: TRBJ2-7; DNA: TGTGCCAGCCGCCGGTGGGGGATCACCTACGAGCAGTACTTC; CDR3: CASRRWGITYEQYF
D: TRBD1; V: TRBV11-2; size: few; J: TRBJ1-1; DNA: TGTGCCAGCTCACCACTGGGACAGGGGTGGCAAGGCACTGAAGCTTTCTTT; CDR3: CASSPLGQGWQGTEAFF
D: NA; V: TRBV7-8; size: many; J: TRBJ2-5; DNA: TGTGCCAGCAGCTTAAGGCCAGGCCAAGAGACCCAGTACTTC; CDR3: CASSLRPGQETQYF
D: TRBD1; V: TRBV27; size: NA; J: TRBJ2-4; DNA: TGTGCCAGCAGTTGGGACAGCCCAGCCAAAAACATTCAGTACTTC; CDR3: CASSWDSPAKNIQYF
D: NA; V: TRBV6-2/TRBV6-3; size: many; J: TRBJ2-7; DNA: TGTGCCAGCAGCGGTTATCACTACGAGCAGTACTTC; CDR3: CASSGYHYEQYF
D: TRBD1; V: TRBV9; size: many; J: TRBJ2-5; DNA: TGTGCCAGCAGCGGTGGAATCGGACAGGGCCAAGAGACCCAGTACTTC; CDR3: CASSGGIGQGQETQYF
D: NA; V: TRBV12-3/TRBV12-4; size: many; J: TRBJ1-2; DNA: TGTGCCAGCAGACCCACAGGGAGCTATGGCTACACCTTC; CDR3: CASRPTGSYGYTF
D: NA; V: TRBV7-2; size: NA; J: TRBJ2-7; DNA: TGTGCCAGCAGCTTAGCCCTGGGGGATTCCTACGAGCAGTACTTC; CDR3: CASSLALGDSYEQYF
D: TRBD1; V: TRBV6-2/TRBV6-3; size: many; J: TRBJ1-5; DNA: TGTGCCAGCAGGGACAGGGTTCAACGGGGCAATCAGCCCCAGCATTTT; CDR3: CASRDRVQRGNQPQHF
D: TRBD2; V: TRBV3-1; size: NA; J: TRBJ2-7; DNA: TGTGCCAGCAGCCAAGCCGAGGCTAGCGGGAGTTACGAGCAGTACTTC; CDR3: CASSQAEASGSYEQYF
D: TRBD1; V: TRBV18; size: few; J: TRBJ2-5; DNA: TGTGCCAGCTCACCAAACAGACCGGGACAGGGTGAGACCCAGTACTTC; CDR3: CASSPNRPGQGETQYF
D: TRBD1; V: TRBV20-1; size: many; J: TRBJ2-5; DNA: TGCAGTGCTGCAGCCGGGACAGCCTACTTCCAAGAGACCCAGTACTTC; CDR3: CSAAAGTAYFQETQYF
D: NA; V: TRBV28; size: NA; J: TRBJ2-1; DNA: TGTGCCAGCAGTATTTCCCAGGGGTTGTTGTCGAATGAGCAGTTCTTC; CDR3: CASSISQGLLSNEQFF
D: NA; V: TRBV18; size: few; J: TRBJ1-3; DNA: TGTGCCAGCTCACCAAATCCGCCTCTCTCTGGAAACACCATATATTTT; CDR3: CASSPNPPLSGNTIYF
D: TRBD1; V: TRBV11-1; size: NA; J: TRBJ1-2; DNA: TGTGCCAGCAGCCCGGCGGGGACAGGGAGTATCTATGGCTACACCTTC; CDR3: CASSPAGTGSIYGYTF
D: TRBD1; V: TRBV12-3/TRBV12-4; size: NA; J: TRBJ2-3; DNA: TGTGCCAGCACGCCCCACGGACAGGGGAACACAGATACGCAGTATTTT; CDR3: CASTPHGQGNTDTQYF
D: NA; V: TRBV28; size: few; J: TRBJ1-5; DNA: TGTGCCAGCAGTTTTAGGATGGGGAGGACTACGGAGCCCCAGCATTTT; CDR3: CASSFRMGRTTEPQHF
D: NA; V: TRBV30; size: many; J: TRBJ2-5; DNA: TGTGCCTGGAGTGTAAAGGCGTCGATAGGGACCCAGTACTTC; CDR3: CAWSVKASIGTQYF
D: NA; V: TRBV11-1; size: once; J: TRBJ2-1; DNA: TGTGCCAGCAGCTTAGTAAGTTGGGCGAGCAATGAGCAGTTCTTC; CDR3: CASSLVSWASNEQFF
D: NA; V: TRBV19; size: many; J: TRBJ2-7; DNA: TGTGCCAGCCGGGGGAAGCCATACGAGCAGTACTTC; CDR3: CASRGKPYEQYF
D: NA; V: TRBV12-3/TRBV12-4; size: NA; J: TRBJ2-5; DNA: TGTGCCAGCAGTTTGATCCGTGGGGAGACCCAGTACTTC; CDR3: CASSLIRGETQYF
D: TRBD2; V: TRBV12-5; size: many; J: TRBJ2-5; DNA: TGTGCTAGTGGTTTGGTAGGAATCGGGACTAGAGAAGAGACCCAGTACTTC; CDR3: CASGLVGIGTREETQYF
D: TRBD1; V: TRBV12-3/TRBV12-4; size: NA; J: TRBJ2-5; DNA: TGTGCCAGCGGGTTCGGGACAGAGATGGAGACCCAGTACTTC; CDR3: CASGFGTEMETQYF
D: TRBD1; V: TRBV6-5; size: many; J: TRBJ1-5; DNA: TGTGCCAGCAGGCGACAGGGGGTACAGCCCCAGCATTTT; CDR3: CASRRQGVQPQHF
D: NA; V: TRBV5-1; size: many; J: TRBJ2-5; DNA: TGCGCCAGCAGCTTGGCTGGAAGCGGAGGGCCGAGCGAAGAGACCCAGTACTTC; CDR3: CASSLAGSGGPSEETQYF
D: TRBD2; V: TRBV27; size: few; J: TRBJ2-2; DNA: TGTGCCAGCAGTCCCCATAGCGGGAGAGCGAACACCGGGGAGCTGTTTTTT; CDR3: CASSPHSGRANTGELFF
D: TRBD1; V: TRBV19; size: NA; J: TRBJ2-7; DNA: TGTGCCAGTAGTATTGTGGCCGGGACAGGGAACTACGAGCAGTACTTC; CDR3: CASSIVAGTGNYEQYF
D: NA; V: TRBV12-3/TRBV12-4; size: many; J: TRBJ2-7; DNA: TGTGCCAGCAGTTGGGGCATCACCTACGAGCAGTACTTC; CDR3: CASSWGITYEQYF
D: TRBD2; V: TRBV6-2/TRBV6-3; size: once; J: TRBJ2-4; DNA: TGTGCCAGCAGTTACGATGGGGAGGGAAACATTCAGTACTTC; CDR3: CASSYDGEGNIQYF
D: NA; V: TRBV29-1; size: few; J: TRBJ1-1; DNA: TGCAGCGTTGAAGTTAGAGAAGCTTTCTTT; CDR3: CSVEVREAFF
D: NA; V: TRBV15; size: many; J: TRBJ2-5; DNA: TGTGCCACCAGCAGAGATGTCAGGGCCGGAGAGACCCAGTACTTC; CDR3: CATSRDVRAGETQYF
D: TRBD1; V: TRBV6-2/TRBV6-3; size: few; J: TRBJ2-5; DNA: TGTGCCAGCAGTCACAGGACAGGGGGTAGAGAGACCCAGTACTTC; CDR3: CASSHRTGGRETQYF
D: NA; V: TRBV20-1; size: many; J: TRBJ2-7; DNA: TGCAGTGCCCCCAGCTCCCGCTCCTACGAGCAGTACTTC; CDR3: CSAPSSRSYEQYF
D: NA; V: TRBV14; size: many; J: TRBJ1-1; DNA: TGTGCCAGCAGCCAAGTCATTTCATGGAACACTGAAGCTTTCTTT; CDR3: CASSQVISWNTEAFF
D: TRBD1; V: TRBV6-5; size: many; J: TRBJ2-7; DNA: TGTGCCAGCAGTTTGCGGGACAGGGGAATCTACGAGCAGTACTTC; CDR3: CASSLRDRGIYEQYF
D: TRBD1; V: TRBV28; size: many; J: TRBJ1-5; DNA: TGTGCCAGCAGTACAGGGGGTGGAAATCAGCCCCAGCATTTT; CDR3: CASSTGGGNQPQHF
D: NA; V: TRBV12-3/TRBV12-4; size: NA; J: TRBJ2-5; DNA: TGTGCCAGCAGTTTTGAAGGGGGGAAAGAGACCCAGTACTTC; CDR3: CASSFEGGKETQYF
D: TRBD1; V: TRBV5-1; size: many; J: TRBJ2-5; DNA: TGTGCCAGCAGCCCAGGGGGCGGCCAAGAGACCCAGTACTTC; CDR3: CASSPGGGQETQYF
D: NA; V: TRBV6-1; size: NA; J: TRBJ2-5; DNA: TGTGCCAGCAGTGACGACCCGGGGCGCGGGGAGACCCAGTACTTC; CDR3: CASSDDPGRGETQYF
D: TRBD2; V: TRBV6-2/TRBV6-3; size: many; J: TRBJ2-7; DNA: TGTGCCAGCAGAGACTTCGGACTAGTCTCCTACGAGCAGTACTTC; CDR3: CASRDFGLVSYEQYF
D: TRBD2; V: TRBV6-5; size: many; J: TRBJ2-5; DNA: TGTGCCAGCAGTTACCGGACTAGCGGGAGGGCCCAAGAGACCCAGTACTTC; CDR3: CASSYRTSGRAQETQYF
D: TRBD1; V: TRBV28; size: many; J: TRBJ2-7; DNA: TGTGCCAGCAGTACCGGGACAGGCCCCTACGAGCAGTACTTC; CDR3: CASSTGTGPYEQYF
D: TRBD2; V: TRBV6-2/TRBV6-3; size: many; J: TRBJ2-7; DNA: TGTGCCAGCAGTTACGGTGGACTAGCGGCGAACTACGAGCAGTACTTC; CDR3: CASSYGGLAANYEQYF
D: NA; V: TRBV6-1; size: many; J: TRBJ2-7; DNA: TGTGCCAGCAACGAACGGGACGAGCAGTACTTC; CDR3: CASNERDEQYF
D: TRBD2; V: TRBV20-1; size: many; J: TRBJ2-2; DNA: TGCAGTGCTAGCCGGCGGGGGTCTTGGGGGGAGCTGTTTTTT; CDR3: CSASRRGSWGELFF
D: TRBD2; V: TRBV7-2; size: many; J: TRBJ2-5; DNA: TGTGCCAGCAGCTCGGCCGTGGCGGGAGCGGCAGAGACCCAGTACTTC; CDR3: CASSSAVAGAAETQYF
D: TRBD2; V: TRBV12-3/TRBV12-4; size: many; J: TRBJ2-7; DNA: TGTGCCAGCAGTCCGCGACTAGCGTCCTACGAGCAGTACTTC; CDR3: CASSPRLASYEQYF
D: TRBD1; V: TRBV20-1; size: many; J: TRBJ1-5; DNA: TGCAGTGCTAGCGGGGGACAGAGATATAGCAATCAGCCCCAGCATTTT; CDR3: CSASGGQRYSNQPQHF
D: NA; V: TRBV10-1; size: few; J: TRBJ2-4; DNA: TGCGCCAGCAGTGAACTGACCAAAAACATTCAGTACTTC; CDR3: CASSELTKNIQYF
D: NA; V: TRBV19; size: NA; J: TRBJ1-2; DNA: TGTGCCAGTAGCGATGACGTCTGGGGCTACACCTTC; CDR3: CASSDDVWGYTF
D: TRBD1; V: TRBV10-2; size: many; J: TRBJ1-2; DNA: TGCGCCAGCAGCCGTGGCGGACAGGGGATCAGCTACACCTTC; CDR3: CASSRGGQGISYTF